The clone carrying this TCR beta chain was seen just once. The data stem from a study of blood T cell repertoires in COVID-19. Overall study context: Samples taken during acute and convalescent COVID-19 were collected in the United States, Italy and Spain. The cDNA or gDNA used as material had been derived from T cells, B-cell-depleted T cells, or PBMCs.

TCRdb's copy holds only in-frame clones and misses some; the assay was immunoSEQ multiplex PCR. In the table there are approximately 250,000 clones, 80% to 90% of which are singletons. The CDR3 runs 12 residues. CDR1 SGDLS and CDR2 YYNGEE come from the germline V gene. Trimming removed 4 bases at V and 4 bases at J, with 6 bases between. The study drew participants aged about 18 to 90 years from under 30 US areas. This receptor was taken from a woman aged 25-40 years with acute COVID-19. Sequencing used PBMCs or T cells enriched from blood (not recorded which). The V and J genes are TRBV9 and TRBJ2-1, with unresolved D. The CDR3 sequence: CASSSVYNEQFF. The CDR3 DNA reads TGTGCCAGCAGCTCGGTGTACAATGAGCAGTTCTTC. Looking up the rest from reference TRBV9 and TRBJ2-1 gives the full variable domain: DSGVTQTPKHLITATGQRVTLRCSPRSGDLSVYWYQQSLDQGLQFLIQYYNGEERAKGNILERFSAQQFPDLHSELNLSSLELGDSALYFCASSSVYNEQFFGPGTRLTVL.